These T cell receptor beta chains were read from a single sample in a study of PD-1 blockade in classical Hodgkin lymphoma. Clones were sequenced by immunoSEQ multiplex PCR, and TCRdb holds only the in-frame ones, with some missing. The sample lists tens of thousands of clones; approximately 85% were seen once. Sequenced material: peripheral blood mononuclear cells (PBMCs), taken before the fourth cycle of nivolumab. These receptors came from a human donor with classical Hodgkin lymphoma. Each CDR3 is given with its conserved first and last residue. The order of the fields is J gene, D gene, V gene, CDR3 length, clone size, CDR3 DNA, CDR3 protein. A D gene is named only where the DNA matches it firmly. Expanded clones get a size class; other rows say once, few or many, or leave the size out.

j_call: TRBJ1-2
d_call: .
v_call: TRBV5-1
cdr3_length: 15
clone_size: .
cdr3_nt: TGCGCCAGCAGCTTGGTCCCGGGGTTTGGAGATGGCTACACCTTC
cdr3_aa: CASSLVPGFGDGYTF

j_call: TRBJ1-1
d_call: TRBD1
v_call: TRBV9
cdr3_length: 13
clone_size: .
cdr3_nt: TGTGCCAGCAGCGAGACAGGGGGTACTGAAGCTTTCTTT
cdr3_aa: CASSETGGTEAFF

j_call: TRBJ1-2
d_call: .
v_call: TRBV10-3
cdr3_length: 11
clone_size: .
cdr3_nt: TGTGCCTCCCGGGTTCCTTATGGCTACACCTTC
cdr3_aa: CASRVPYGYTF

j_call: TRBJ1-2
d_call: TRBD1
v_call: TRBV7-2
cdr3_length: 14
clone_size: .
cdr3_nt: TGTGCCAGCAGCTTAGATGGGACAGGGATTGACTACACCTTC
cdr3_aa: CASSLDGTGIDYTF

j_call: TRBJ1-6
d_call: .
v_call: TRBV4-1
cdr3_length: 15
clone_size: .
cdr3_nt: TGCGCCAGCAGCCAATTGCAGCAGCCAAATTCACCCCTCCACTTT
cdr3_aa: CASSQLQQPNSPLHF

j_call: TRBJ2-1
d_call: TRBD2
v_call: TRBV11-2
cdr3_length: 16
clone_size: .
cdr3_nt: TGTGCCAGCAGCCCCGGGGGCGCGGGAGGGTACAATGAGCAGTTCTTC
cdr3_aa: CASSPGGAGGYNEQFF

j_call: TRBJ1-4
d_call: .
v_call: TRBV7-6
cdr3_length: 15
clone_size: .
cdr3_nt: TGTGCCAGCAGCTTAGAAAGTCAGGGCAATGAAAAACTGTTTTTT
cdr3_aa: CASSLESQGNEKLFF

j_call: TRBJ1-1
d_call: .
v_call: TRBV7-9
cdr3_length: 13
clone_size: .
cdr3_nt: TGTGCCAGCAGCTTAAGTCAGAACACTGAAGCTTTCTTT
cdr3_aa: CASSLSQNTEAFF

j_call: TRBJ2-2
d_call: .
v_call: TRBV5-4
cdr3_length: 15
clone_size: once
cdr3_nt: TGTGCCAGCAGCTTGGCAGGGGCGGGCACCGGGGAGCTGTTTTTT
cdr3_aa: CASSLAGAGTGELFF

j_call: TRBJ1-2
d_call: .
v_call: TRBV7-9
cdr3_length: 13
clone_size: .
cdr3_nt: TGTGCCAGCAGCCCCGGGATGAACTATGGCTACACCTTC
cdr3_aa: CASSPGMNYGYTF

j_call: TRBJ2-7
d_call: .
v_call: TRBV7-9
cdr3_length: 12
clone_size: .
cdr3_nt: TGTGCCAGCAGCTTAATCTCCTACGAGCAGTACTTC
cdr3_aa: CASSLISYEQYF

j_call: TRBJ2-2
d_call: TRBD1
v_call: TRBV9
cdr3_length: 15
clone_size: .
cdr3_nt: TGTGCCAGCAGCGTACTACAGGGGGCTACCGGGGAGCTGTTTTTT
cdr3_aa: CASSVLQGATGELFF

j_call: TRBJ1-2
d_call: .
v_call: TRBV9
cdr3_length: 14
clone_size: few
cdr3_nt: TGTGCCAGCAGCGGGGCGAGGGGAGACAATGGCTACACCTTC
cdr3_aa: CASSGARGDNGYTF

j_call: TRBJ2-7
d_call: TRBD1
v_call: TRBV10-3
cdr3_length: 14
clone_size: .
cdr3_nt: TGTGCCATCAGTGGGGGACAGGGGAGCGGCGAGCAGTACTTC
cdr3_aa: CAISGGQGSGEQYF

j_call: TRBJ1-6
d_call: .
v_call: TRBV12-5
cdr3_length: 20
clone_size: .
cdr3_nt: TGTGCTAGTGGTTTGGTACTAGAGGACCCAAAATCCTCCTATAATTCACCCCTCCACTTT
cdr3_aa: CASGLVLEDPKSSYNSPLHF

j_call: TRBJ2-1
d_call: .
v_call: TRBV28
cdr3_length: 17
clone_size: .
cdr3_nt: TGTGCCAGCAGTTTATATGGGTTCGGGAGCTCCTACAATGAGCAGTTCTTC
cdr3_aa: CASSLYGFGSSYNEQFF

j_call: TRBJ2-2
d_call: .
v_call: TRBV9
cdr3_length: 14
clone_size: .
cdr3_nt: TGTGCCAGCAGCGAGATGGGGGAACCCGGGGAGCTGTTTTTT
cdr3_aa: CASSEMGEPGELFF

j_call: TRBJ2-3
d_call: TRBD1
v_call: TRBV7-2
cdr3_length: 14
clone_size: .
cdr3_nt: TGTGCCAGCAGCCCCGACAGGGCCACAGATACGCAGTATTTT
cdr3_aa: CASSPDRATDTQYF

j_call: TRBJ1-5
d_call: .
v_call: TRBV27
cdr3_length: 13
clone_size: .
cdr3_nt: TGTGCCAGCAGATACCGCGGCGGTCAGCCCCAGCATTTT
cdr3_aa: CASRYRGGQPQHF

j_call: TRBJ1-2
d_call: .
v_call: TRBV4-3
cdr3_length: 16
clone_size: .
cdr3_nt: TGCGCCAGCAGCCAAGATACAATCGCGTGGACGGTTGGCAACACCTTC
cdr3_aa: CASSQDTIAWTVGNTF

j_call: TRBJ2-7
d_call: .
v_call: TRBV27
cdr3_length: 13
clone_size: .
cdr3_nt: TGTGCCAGCAGTTTGGGGGCAGGGCTAAGGCAGTACTTC
cdr3_aa: CASSLGAGLRQYF

j_call: TRBJ1-2
d_call: .
v_call: TRBV19
cdr3_length: 14
clone_size: .
cdr3_nt: TGTGCCAGTAGTATCCAGGGGCGCGAGTATGGCTACACCTTC
cdr3_aa: CASSIQGREYGYTF

j_call: TRBJ1-2
d_call: .
v_call: TRBV29-1
cdr3_length: 13
clone_size: .
cdr3_nt: TGCAGCGTTGAAGATGGGGGGAACTATGGCTACACCTTC
cdr3_aa: CSVEDGGNYGYTF

j_call: TRBJ2-5
d_call: TRBD1
v_call: TRBV7-9
cdr3_length: 15
clone_size: .
cdr3_nt: TGTGCCAGCAGCTTAGAGGGACAGGGCCGAGAGACCCAGTACTTC
cdr3_aa: CASSLEGQGRETQYF

j_call: TRBJ1-1
d_call: .
v_call: TRBV4-2
cdr3_length: 13
clone_size: .
cdr3_nt: TGTGCCAGCAGCCAAACACAGAACACTGAAGCTTTCTTT
cdr3_aa: CASSQTQNTEAFF

j_call: TRBJ1-1
d_call: TRBD1
v_call: TRBV7-2
cdr3_length: 15
clone_size: .
cdr3_nt: TGTGCCAGCAGCAGGGGACAGCCGATGAACACTGAAGCTTTCTTT
cdr3_aa: CASSRGQPMNTEAFF

j_call: TRBJ2-7
d_call: .
v_call: TRBV4-3
cdr3_length: 15
clone_size: few
cdr3_nt: TGCGCCAGCAGCCAAGGCAGGGGCAACTCCTACGAGCAGTACTTC
cdr3_aa: CASSQGRGNSYEQYF

j_call: TRBJ2-6
d_call: .
v_call: TRBV7-9
cdr3_length: 16
clone_size: once
cdr3_nt: TGTGCCAGCAGCCCCAATCTGCGGTCTGGGGCCAACGTCCTGACTTTC
cdr3_aa: CASSPNLRSGANVLTF

j_call: TRBJ1-2
d_call: TRBD1
v_call: TRBV30
cdr3_length: 17
clone_size: .
cdr3_nt: TGTGCCTGGAGAACGCCGGGACAGGGTTTCAGGGACTATGGCTACACCTTC
cdr3_aa: CAWRTPGQGFRDYGYTF

j_call: TRBJ2-1
d_call: TRBD2
v_call: TRBV27
cdr3_length: 12
clone_size: once
cdr3_nt: TGTGCCAGCAGTTTTGGGCTAGCGGCGCAGTTCTTC
cdr3_aa: CASSFGLAAQFF

j_call: TRBJ1-1
d_call: .
v_call: TRBV5-1
cdr3_length: 13
clone_size: .
cdr3_nt: TGCGCCAGCAGCTTCGGGGGCGACACTGAAGCTTTCTTT
cdr3_aa: CASSFGGDTEAFF

j_call: TRBJ2-2
d_call: TRBD1
v_call: TRBV11-3
cdr3_length: 16
clone_size: .
cdr3_nt: TGTGCCAGCAGCTTACCGACAGGGGGCGCGAGCGGGGAGCTGTTTTTT
cdr3_aa: CASSLPTGGASGELFF

j_call: TRBJ1-4
d_call: TRBD1
v_call: TRBV7-6
cdr3_length: 17
clone_size: .
cdr3_nt: TGTGCCAGCAGCTCCACAGGGGGCGCGATAACTAATGAAAAACTGTTTTTT
cdr3_aa: CASSSTGGAITNEKLFF

j_call: TRBJ1-5
d_call: TRBD1
v_call: TRBV6-6
cdr3_length: 15
clone_size: few
cdr3_nt: TGTGCCAGCAGTTACTGGGCAGGGGGCGGTCAGCCCCAGCATTTT
cdr3_aa: CASSYWAGGGQPQHF

j_call: TRBJ2-1
d_call: .
v_call: TRBV28
cdr3_length: 14
clone_size: .
cdr3_nt: TGTGCCAGCAGTTTGGGTCAGGCCTACAATGAGCAGTTCTTC
cdr3_aa: CASSLGQAYNEQFF

j_call: TRBJ2-1
d_call: .
v_call: TRBV9
cdr3_length: 14
clone_size: .
cdr3_nt: TGTGCCAGCAGCGTAAGCGGCCGTTACAATGAGCAGTTCTTC
cdr3_aa: CASSVSGRYNEQFF

j_call: TRBJ1-1
d_call: .
v_call: TRBV11-3
cdr3_length: 16
clone_size: medium-sized
cdr3_nt: TGTGCCAGCAGCTTAGATGGTAGGGGCGGGAGCACTGAAGCTTTCTTT
cdr3_aa: CASSLDGRGGSTEAFF

j_call: TRBJ1-2
d_call: .
v_call: TRBV10-3
cdr3_length: 12
clone_size: once
cdr3_nt: TGTGCCATCACCCAGGGGCCGGATGGCTACACCTTC
cdr3_aa: CAITQGPDGYTF

j_call: TRBJ1-4
d_call: .
v_call: TRBV2
cdr3_length: 12
clone_size: .
cdr3_nt: TGTGCCAGCAACCCGGACAGAGGTAAACTGTTTTTT
cdr3_aa: CASNPDRGKLFF

j_call: TRBJ1-5
d_call: .
v_call: TRBV7-8
cdr3_length: 13
clone_size: .
cdr3_nt: TGTGCCAGCAGCTTAGGGCAGTTTCAGCCCCAGCATTTT
cdr3_aa: CASSLGQFQPQHF

j_call: TRBJ2-1
d_call: TRBD1
v_call: TRBV5-6
cdr3_length: 13
clone_size: .
cdr3_nt: TGTGCCAGCAGCTTGGAGGGGGCAGATGAGCAGTTCTTC
cdr3_aa: CASSLEGADEQFF

j_call: TRBJ2-5
d_call: TRBD2
v_call: TRBV2
cdr3_length: 15
clone_size: .
cdr3_nt: TGTGCCAGCAGTGAGACTAGCGGGAGGTGGGAGACCCAGTACTTC
cdr3_aa: CASSETSGRWETQYF

j_call: TRBJ1-1
d_call: .
v_call: TRBV29-1
cdr3_length: 13
clone_size: .
cdr3_nt: TGCAGCGTTAGGGGAGTTTTTCTGTCTGAAGCTTTCTTT
cdr3_aa: CSVRGVFLSEAFF

j_call: TRBJ1-3
d_call: .
v_call: TRBV13
cdr3_length: 16
clone_size: .
cdr3_nt: TGTGCCAGCAGCCGAACTGTGGGGCGACTTGGAAACACCATATATTTT
cdr3_aa: CASSRTVGRLGNTIYF

j_call: TRBJ1-1
d_call: .
v_call: TRBV29-1
cdr3_length: 11
clone_size: .
cdr3_nt: TGCAGCGTTGAGTTGCGGGGCCGGGCTTTCTTT
cdr3_aa: CSVELRGRAFF

j_call: TRBJ1-6
d_call: .
v_call: TRBV10-3
cdr3_length: 14
clone_size: .
cdr3_nt: TGTGCCATCAGTGCCGGGACTTATAATTCACCCCTCCACTTT
cdr3_aa: CAISAGTYNSPLHF

j_call: TRBJ2-1
d_call: TRBD2
v_call: TRBV15
cdr3_length: 16
clone_size: .
cdr3_nt: TGTGCCACCAGCAGAGATCGGACTAGCGGGTACAATGAGCAGTTCTTC
cdr3_aa: CATSRDRTSGYNEQFF

j_call: TRBJ2-5
d_call: .
v_call: TRBV4-3
cdr3_length: 15
clone_size: .
cdr3_nt: TGCGCCAGCAGCCAAGATAGGGGGGTTTCAGAGACCCAGTACTTC
cdr3_aa: CASSQDRGVSETQYF

j_call: TRBJ1-6
d_call: TRBD1
v_call: TRBV4-3
cdr3_length: 14
clone_size: .
cdr3_nt: TGCGCCAGCAGCCAAGGGACAGGGCTTTCACCCCTCCACTTT
cdr3_aa: CASSQGTGLSPLHF

j_call: TRBJ2-5
d_call: .
v_call: TRBV20-1
cdr3_length: 11
clone_size: .
cdr3_nt: TGCAGTGCGAGTTTGAGAGAGACCCAGTACTTC
cdr3_aa: CSASLRETQYF

j_call: TRBJ1-3
d_call: .
v_call: TRBV4-3
cdr3_length: 15
clone_size: .
cdr3_nt: TGCGCCAGCAGCTTGCACACTGGCTCTGGAAACACCATATATTTT
cdr3_aa: CASSLHTGSGNTIYF

j_call: TRBJ1-2
d_call: TRBD1
v_call: TRBV15
cdr3_length: 16
clone_size: .
cdr3_nt: TGTGCCACCAGCGCCAACTTCGGACAGGGCGAAAATGGCTACACCTTC
cdr3_aa: CATSANFGQGENGYTF

j_call: TRBJ1-3
d_call: TRBD1
v_call: TRBV7-2
cdr3_length: 16
clone_size: .
cdr3_nt: TGTGCCAGCAGCTTAGCAGGGACAGGGTTAGGAAACACCATATATTTT
cdr3_aa: CASSLAGTGLGNTIYF

j_call: TRBJ1-1
d_call: .
v_call: TRBV28
cdr3_length: 15
clone_size: .
cdr3_nt: TGTGCCAGCCCACCCCCCGGGGCCCTGAACACTGAAGCTTTCTTT
cdr3_aa: CASPPPGALNTEAFF

j_call: TRBJ2-2
d_call: .
v_call: TRBV7-9
cdr3_length: 14
clone_size: .
cdr3_nt: TGTGCCAGCAGCTCCTGGAAACGGCCCGGGGAGCTGTTTTTT
cdr3_aa: CASSSWKRPGELFF

j_call: TRBJ2-2
d_call: TRBD2
v_call: TRBV9
cdr3_length: 14
clone_size: .
cdr3_nt: TGTGCCAGCAGCAACAGCGGGAGCAGCGGGGAGCTGTTTTTT
cdr3_aa: CASSNSGSSGELFF

j_call: TRBJ2-7
d_call: .
v_call: TRBV7-9
cdr3_length: 12
clone_size: .
cdr3_nt: TGTGCCAGCAGCCCACCCCAGGCCGAGCAGTACTTC
cdr3_aa: CASSPPQAEQYF